The clone carrying this T cell receptor beta chain appeared many times. The antigen is undetermined. From around 440 ng of RNA, a library with molecular barcoded alpha/delta and beta/gamma adaptors was made. TCRdb analysed the reads with MiXCR anew, one entry per CDR3 protein. Of 50,000 or so distinct CDR3 sequences in the sample, roughly 12% were seen once. This sample is drawn from a study of read filtering for tumor transcriptome and immune sequencing. Points from the study as a whole: Compared with RNA-seq, IR-seq gave much higher clonotype depth and reliability. The sorted CD138-negative fraction was a mixed bone marrow immune population, not purified T cells.

Bone marrow was sampled from every patient at the time of active disease. CDR1 MDHEN and CDR2 SYDVKM come from the germline V gene. The ends were cut back, 8 bases at V and 3 bases at J, with 14 bases in the middle. CDR3 length equals 13 residues. The chain employs TRBV28 and TRBJ2-7; D is perhaps TRBD1 (5 bases). Material for sequencing was a population of CD138-negative cells sorted from bone marrow. The TCR was taken from a donor at least 40 years old with multiple myeloma. The CDR3 loop is CASLNGQGYEQYF. Written as DNA, the CDR3 is TGTGCCAGCCTTAATGGGCAGGGCTACGAGCAGTACTTC.